This T cell receptor beta chain was profiled in a study of radiotherapy plus CTLA-4 blockade in lung cancer. General study points: Per reports, early blood T cell clone dynamics, plus interferon-beta, forecast response most strongly. After treatment with radiotherapy plus ipilimumab, TCR clones that came from the tumor expanded in blood.

Participants had chemo-refractory metastatic non-small-cell lung cancer and were treated with focal radiation plus ipilimumab CTLA-4 blockade. This clone was observed a handful of times. What it recognizes is unknown. Repertoires were generated with immunoSEQ multiplex PCR, while TCRdb's copy carries only in-frame clones and drops some. This sample has 40,000 to 45,000 clones; approximately 77% occur once, and the top ten carry approximately 2.4%. The V end was cut by 0 bases, the J end by 2 bases, with 10 bases between. The CDR3 extends over 14 amino acids. CDR1 and CDR2 from the germline V gene are GTSNPN and SVGIG (reference sequence).

This receptor was obtained from a human donor with non-small cell lung cancer whose response to radiotherapy plus ipilimumab could not be evaluated. The material sequenced was peripheral blood, taken from a patient treated with radiotherapy plus ipilimumab. The chain links TRBV30 to TRBJ1-1, with D uncertain. The CDR3 nucleotides are TGTGCCTGGAGTGTTTTGGCAGGCAACACTGAAGCTTTCTTT. Translated: CAWSVLAGNTEAFF.